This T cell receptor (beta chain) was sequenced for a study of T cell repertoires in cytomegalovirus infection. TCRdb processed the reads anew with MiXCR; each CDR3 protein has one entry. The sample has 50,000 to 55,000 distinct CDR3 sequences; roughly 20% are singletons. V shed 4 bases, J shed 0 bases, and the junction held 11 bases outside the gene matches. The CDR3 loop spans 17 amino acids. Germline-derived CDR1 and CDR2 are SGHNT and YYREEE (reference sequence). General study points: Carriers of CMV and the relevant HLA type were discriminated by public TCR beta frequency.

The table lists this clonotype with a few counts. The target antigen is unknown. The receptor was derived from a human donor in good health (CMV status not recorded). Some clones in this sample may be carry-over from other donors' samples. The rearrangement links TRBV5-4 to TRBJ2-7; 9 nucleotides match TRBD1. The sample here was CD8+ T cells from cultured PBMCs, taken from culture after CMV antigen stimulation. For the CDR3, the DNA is TGTGCCAGCAGCCACCGACAGGGGGTCTACCGCTCCTACGAGCAGTACTTC. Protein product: CASSHRQGVYRSYEQYF.